Each of the 4 T cell receptor beta chains below was sequenced from the same sample in a study of human T cells and chemical hapten exposure. Using its own MiXCR run on the RACE reads, TCRdb lists one record per CDR3 protein. The profile shows 300,000 to 350,000 distinct CDR3 sequences, 5.5% to 8% of them singletons. Time point: patch test 1, 2 weeks after DPC sensitization. Treatment described: therapeutic diphenylcyclopropenone sensitization with weekly scalp DPC. The material sequenced was whole blood, taken in connection with sensitization to the hapten diphenylcyclopropenone (DPC). The origin of the receptors is a woman younger than 30 with alopecia areata. Some clones in this sample may be carry-over from other donors' samples.

CDR3 sequence reads: CASSLIGSGPDTQYF. The CDR3, as DNA: TGTGCCAGCTCATTGATAGGGTCGGGGCCAGATACGCAGTATTTT. The V gene is TRBV18, the J gene TRBJ2-3; D is tentatively TRBD1 or TRBD2 (5 bases each). CDR1 and CDR2 from the germline V gene are KGHSH and LQKENI. V shed 5 bases and J shed 4 bases, with 16 bases lying between them. CDR3 length: 15 residues.

This clonotype has just a few counts. The chain employs TRBV7-2 and TRBJ1-4; D ambiguous. V was pared by 5 bases and J by 13 bases, with 14 bases between. This CDR3 comprises 12 residues. Germline V lookup: CDR1 SGHTA, CDR2 FQGNSA. CDR3 in DNA: TGTGCCAGCAGCCGCCTAGGAGGCAGACTGTTTTTT. Amino acid sequence: CASSRLGGRLFF.

J is TRBJ1-2 and V is TRBV4-1; no clear D. This CDR3 is built from 20 residues. Germline V lookup: CDR1 MGHRA, CDR2 YSYEKL. V was trimmed by 1 base and J by 0 bases, leaving 24 bases between them. The CDR3 region is CASSQGQPKTPQKANYGYTF. CDR3 nucleotides: TGCGCCAGCAGCCAAGGTCAACCTAAGACCCCACAGAAGGCTAACTATGGCTACACCTTC.

This clonotype turned up a few times. The chain uses TRBV4-3 and TRBJ1-1, with TRBD1 matching over 7 bases. Germline V gives CDR1 LGHNA, CDR2 YSLEER. The V segment lost 0 bases and the J segment 3 bases; nucleotides outside the gene matches: 4. The CDR3 totals 15 residues. CDR3 residues: CASSQDAGGDTEAFF. The CDR3 nucleotides read TGCGCCAGCAGCCAAGATGCAGGGGGGGACACTGAAGCTTTCTTT.